The 28 T cell receptor beta chains given below trace back to one sample, sequenced in a study of cytomegalovirus exposure and HLA in healthy donors. This PCR relied on a set of 60 Vbeta primers and 13 Jbeta primers. Sequenced by immunoSEQ multiplex PCR; TCRdb stores in-frame clones only, minus some. The table has about 140,000 clones, about 74% seen once. The sample taken for sequencing was PBMCs. These receptors were taken from a male donor in good health and CMV-seronegative.

The chain couples TRBV15 to TRBJ2-7, with 9 nucleotides matching TRBD1. After removal of 3 bases from V and 3 bases from J, the junction contained 9 bases not matched to a gene. In germline, CDR1 is LNHNV, CDR2 YYDKDF (reference sequence). This CDR3 spans 16 amino acids. The CDR3 sequence: CATSRGTGGAGYEQYF. CDR3 coding DNA: TGTGCCACCAGCAGGGGCACAGGGGGCGCCGGCTACGAGCAGTACTTC.

About this clone itself: No DNA is shown, since the ends of the CDR3 on it are uncertain; the CDR3 is the one TCRdb lists. The chain joins TRBV6-5 to TRBJ1-6; the D segment call TRBD1 is taken from the table without a DNA check. CDR1 MNHEY and CDR2 SVGAGI come from the germline V gene. The CDR3 numbers 15 amino acids, ends counted. The chain's CDR3 is CASSSSTGLNSPLHF.

This clone has more than one count but fewer than ten. The J gene is TRBJ2-2, the V gene TRBV6-6; 8 bases are shared with TRBD1. This CDR3 region has 16 residues. The V segment lost 2 bases and the J segment 6 bases; nucleotides outside the gene matches: 8. CDR1 is MNHNY and CDR2 is SVGAGI in the germline V gene (reference sequence). The DNA for the CDR3 is TGTGCCAGCAGTTACCAGGGGGCCTCAAGGGCCGGGGAGCTGTTTTTT. This gives the protein CASSYQGASRAGELFF.

CDR3 bases: TGTGCCAGTAGGGGCGGACAGGGGGGAACCTACGAGCAGTACTTC. Translating gives CASRGGQGGTYEQYF. The chain couples TRBV19 to TRBJ2-7, with 10 bases lining up with TRBD1. V was pared by 6 bases and J by 2 bases, with 7 bases of the junction left unmatched. From germline, CDR1 is LNHDA and CDR2 SQIVND (reference sequence). The CDR3 has 15 amino acids.

The chain couples TRBV30 to TRBJ1-6, with D unresolved. The CDR3 has 14 amino acids. V lost 3 bases to trimming and J lost 9 bases, with 15 bases between them. In germline, CDR1 is GTSNPN, CDR2 SVGIG (reference sequence). CDR3 coding DNA: TGTGCCTGGAGGGCTGATCTCGAGCGTTCACCCCTCCACTTT. Its protein product is CAWRADLERSPLHF.

The rearrangement joins TRBV9 to TRBJ1-6, with D uncertain. The CDR3 is 13 residues long. The germline CDR1 and CDR2 sequences are SGDLS and YYNGEE. V dropped 0 bases and J dropped 8 bases, with 6 bases sitting between them. In DNA form, the CDR3 reads TGTGCCAGCAGCGTAGATCCATATTCACCCCTCCACTTT. Its translation: CASSVDPYSPLHF.

The rearrangement joins TRBV11-3 to TRBJ2-5, with 7 bases identical to TRBD2. This CDR3 spans 20 amino acids. Trimming cost V 3 bases and J 5 bases; bases outside gene matches: 24. Germline lookup yields CDR1 SGHNT and CDR2 YENEEA. In DNA, the CDR3 is TGTGCCAGCAGCTTCGCGACCACACTTTGGAGTAGGGGAGGGGCGGAGACCCAGTACTTC. Translated, it gives CASSFATTLWSRGGAETQYF. The full variable domain, in which reference TRBV11-3 and TRBJ2-5 provide the parts outside the CDR3, is EAGVVQSPRYKIIEKKQPVAFWCNPISGHNTLYWYLQNLGQGPELLIRYENEEAVDDSQLPKDRFSAERLKGVDSTLKIQPAELGDSAVYLCASSFATTLWSRGGAETQYFGPGTRLLVL.

The rearrangement links TRBV4-1 to TRBJ2-5; D ambiguous. Deletions cut 0 bases from V and 5 bases from J, with 7 bases between. CDR1 MGHRA and CDR2 YSYEKL come from the germline V gene. The length of the CDR3 is 13 residues. In DNA, the CDR3 is TGCGCCAGCAGCCAAGATCCGAGGGAGACCCAGTACTTC. Residues: CASSQDPRETQYF.

This clone has only one observation. CDR3 region: CASSLYRYSNQPQHF. The CDR3 DNA is TGTGCCAGCAGTTTATACAGATATAGCAATCAGCCCCAGCATTTT. This chain connects TRBV28 to TRBJ1-5; D gene unclear. V shed 1 base and J shed 0 bases, with 7 bases lying between them. The CDR3 loop spans 15 amino acids. The germline CDR1 and CDR2 sequences are MDHEN and SYDVKM. The full variable domain, rest sourced from reference TRBV28 and TRBJ1-5, is DVKVTQSSRYLVKRTGEKVFLECVQDMDHENMFWYRQDPGLGLRLIYFSYDVKMKEKGDIPEGYSVSREKKERFSLILESASTNQTSMYLCASSLYRYSNQPQHFGDGTRLSIL.

The J gene is TRBJ2-1, the V gene TRBV5-1; TRBD2 matches at 7 bases. The CDR3 covers 17 residues. V lost 5 bases to trimming and J lost 3 bases; unmatched junction nucleotides: 14. CDR1 SGHRS and CDR2 YFSETQ come from the germline V gene. CDR3 sequence reads: CASRLGGSPYDYNEQFF. Written as DNA, the CDR3 is TGCGCCAGCAGACTCGGGGGGTCACCGTACGACTACAATGAGCAGTTCTTC.

This chain joins TRBV4-1 and TRBJ2-7; 7 bases agree with TRBD1. Trimming took 4 bases from V and 4 from J; bases not matched to a gene: 10. Germline V gene lookup returns CDR1 MGHRA and CDR2 YSYEKL. The CDR3 sequence is 15 residues long. CDR3 coding DNA: TGCGCCAGCAGCCCGCGCCCGGGACAGCCTTACGAGCAGTACTTC. It yields the protein CASSPRPGQPYEQYF.

This clone was recorded only once. The chain has TRBV5-1 and TRBJ1-2, with no clear D. CDR1 and CDR2 (germline): SGHRS, YFSETQ. The CDR3 is 15 amino acids. Trimming shortened V by 0 bases and J by 2 bases, and 11 bases separated the two germline ends. The CDR3 DNA reads as TGCGCCAGCAGCTTGGCCGGGGAAAGGAACTATGGCTACACCTTC. Translated: CASSLAGERNYGYTF.

The V gene is TRBV7-2, the J gene TRBJ2-3; D remains ambiguous. V shed 1 base and J shed 0 bases, with 11 bases lying between them. The CDR3 is made up of 16 amino acids. The germline CDR1 and CDR2 sequences are SGHTA and FQGNSA. In nucleotides, the CDR3 is TGTGCCAGCAGCTTAGGACTCTTCTTAAGCACAGATACGCAGTATTTT. This codes for CASSLGLFLSTDTQYF.

The V call is TRBV28, the J call TRBJ1-2; 10 nucleotides agree with TRBD1. CDR3 length: 14 residues. The trim removed 2 bases at V and 8 bases at J, leaving 5 bases unmatched. Germline V gives CDR1 MDHEN, CDR2 SYDVKM. Here the CDR3 DNA reads TGTGCCAGCAGTTTAGGGACAGGGGTGGGAGGCTACACCTTC. Amino acid sequence: CASSLGTGVGGYTF.

This chain connects TRBV18 to TRBJ2-7; the D is unclear. Germline V gene data show CDR1 as KGHSH and CDR2 as LQKENI. The CDR3 is made up of 15 amino acids. The V gene lost 6 bases and the J gene lost 5 bases, with 20 bases spanning the gap. Here the CDR3 reads CASSRLVGPANEQYF. DNA of the CDR3: TGTGCCAGCTCCCGGCTCGTGGGCCCGGCGAACGAGCAGTACTTC.

The chain carries TRBV15 and TRBJ2-7; 9 positions agree with TRBD1. TRBJ2-1 matches the DNA end more closely, so the J call is doubtful. The CDR3 runs 13 residues. Germline assignment: CDR1 LNHNV and CDR2 YYDKDF (reference sequence). CDR3 residues: CATSSRQGGEQFF. Written as DNA, the CDR3 is TGTGCCACCAGCTCAAGACAGGGGGGTGAGCAGTTCTTC.

The DNA for the CDR3 is TGTGCCACCAGCAGGGGACAGGGGTCCGGGGAGCTGTTTTTT. This codes for CATSRGQGSGELFF. The chain is built from TRBV15 and TRBJ2-2; 10 positions match TRBD1. The CDR3 extends over 14 amino acids. V dropped 3 bases and J dropped 6; count of bases not matched to a gene: 1. CDR1 and CDR2 from the germline V gene are LNHNV and YYDKDF (reference sequence). The full variable domain, in which reference TRBV15 and TRBJ2-2 provide the parts outside the CDR3, is DAMVIQNPRYQVTQFGKPVTLSCSQTLNHNVMYWYQQKSSQAPKLLFHYYDKDFNNEADTPDNFQSRRPNTSFCFLDIRSPGLGDTAMYLCATSRGQGSGELFFGEGSRLTVL.

The chain couples TRBV5-1 to TRBJ1-2; 9 positions agree with TRBD1. The CDR3 has 14 amino acids. Germline CDR1 and CDR2: SGHRS and YFSETQ. V trimming: 4 bases; J trimming: 8 bases; junction bases outside the gene matches: 9. The CDR3 DNA sequence: TGCGCCAGCAGCCCTCGGACAGGGGATCGAGGCTACACCTTC. Its protein product is CASSPRTGDRGYTF.

J is TRBJ1-1 and V is TRBV9, with D hard to call. Germline V CDR1 and CDR2: SGDLS, YYNGEE. Trimming pared 0 bases from V and 4 bases from J, leaving 16 bases between. The CDR3 is made up of 16 amino acids. CDR3 sequence: CASSVAGFPAGTEAFF. In nucleotides, the CDR3 is TGTGCCAGCAGCGTAGCTGGGTTCCCTGCGGGCACTGAAGCTTTCTTT.

This clone has a handful of counts. This chain uses TRBV15 with TRBJ2-7, with D perhaps matching TRBD2 (7 bases). The CDR3 spans 15 residues. Between the trimmed V and J ends, which lost 5 bases and 3 bases, there was a span of 17 bases. The germline V gene encodes CDR1 LNHNV and CDR2 YYDKDF (reference sequence). Here the CDR3 reads CATSRGGGSLYEQYF. In nucleotides, the CDR3 is TGTGCCACCAGCCGAGGGGGGGGTTCCCTCTACGAGCAGTACTTC.

The V gene is TRBV21-1, the J gene TRBJ2-2; the table assigns TRBD2, which was not confirmed against the DNA. TRBV21-1 is given as a pseudogene. The CDR3 length is 15 residues. The CDR3 sequence is CASSKSPRVWGELFF. CDR3 DNA: TGTGCCAGCAGCAAATCGCCCCGGGTGTGGGGGGAGCTGTTTTTT.

The chain recombines TRBV6-1 with TRBJ2-3, with D uncertain. Germline values: CDR1 MNHNS, CDR2 SASEGT. The ends were cut back, 3 bases at V and 5 bases at J, with 3 bases in the middle. There are 11 residues in the CDR3. CDR3 DNA sequence: TGTGCCAGCAGTGATATAGATACGCAGTATTTT. This sequence encodes CASSDIDTQYF.

This chain links TRBV6-6 with TRBJ1-2; 9 positions match TRBD1. CDR3 length: 14 amino acids. CDR1 MNHNY and CDR2 SVGAGI come from the germline V gene (reference sequence). With V trimmed by 7 bases and J by 7 bases, 10 bases remained unmatched. DNA of the CDR3: TGTGCCAGCACCGAAACAGGGGGCGGGTCTGGCTACACCTTC. Protein: CASTETGGGSGYTF.

V is TRBV6-6 and J is TRBJ1-5; TRBD1 matches at 9 bases. Trimming removed 5 bases from V and 1 base from J; junction bases left unmatched: 6. The CDR3 consists of 16 residues. Germline V lookup: CDR1 MNHNY, CDR2 SVGAGI (reference sequence). The CDR3 spells CASSTGGWLSNQPQHF. The DNA for the CDR3 is TGTGCCAGCAGTACAGGGGGCTGGCTGAGCAATCAGCCCCAGCATTTT.

This rearrangement joins TRBV2 to TRBJ1-5; possible D gene TRBD1, 6 bases. Trimming shortened V by 6 bases and J by 9 bases, and 18 bases separated the two germline ends. Germline V CDR1 and CDR2: SNHLY, FYNNEI. The CDR3 contains 14 residues. The DNA of the CDR3 is TGTGCCAGCAGACAGGGCCTCACGGGGACGCCCCAGCATTTT. Its translation is CASRQGLTGTPQHF.

The rearrangement uses TRBV28 and TRBJ2-1; D unclear. CDR3 length: 14 residues. Germline V lookup: CDR1 MDHEN, CDR2 SYDVKM. V lost 2 bases, J lost 8 bases, and 13 bases lay in between. CDR3 region: CASSLEPFRDEQFF. CDR3 coding DNA: TGTGCCAGCAGTTTAGAGCCATTCCGGGATGAGCAGTTCTTC.

In this sample, this clone turned up once. The J gene is TRBJ2-5, the V gene TRBV7-9; 8 bases fit TRBD1. The V and J ends lost 5 bases and 5 bases, in that order; junction bases with no gene match: 22. Per germline, CDR1 SEHNR and CDR2 FQNEAQ (reference sequence). The CDR3 has 19 residues. The CDR3 region is CASSPTSFRQGKSPETQYF. For the CDR3, the DNA is TGTGCCAGCAGCCCGACGTCCTTCAGACAGGGGAAATCTCCGGAGACCCAGTACTTC. The whole variable domain, remainder taken from reference TRBV7-9 and TRBJ2-5, is DTGVSQNPRHKITKRGQNVTFRCDPISEHNRLYWYRQTLGQGPEFLTYFQNEAQLEKSRLLSDRFSAERPKGSFSTLEIQRTEQGDSAMYLCASSPTSFRQGKSPETQYFGPGTRLLVL.

The rearrangement uses TRBV5-4 and TRBJ2-7; 12 bases are shared with TRBD1. V shed 2 bases, J shed 2 bases, and the junction held 14 bases outside the gene matches. The CDR3 is made up of 19 amino acids. Looked up from germline, CDR1 is SGHNT and CDR2 is YYREEE (reference sequence). CDR3 bases: TGTGCCAGCAGCTTCTATTTCGGGACAGGGGGCGCGAAGACCTACGAGCAGTACTTC. It translates to CASSFYFGTGGAKTYEQYF.